The rows below give T cell receptor beta chains drawn from one sample of a study of CD8+ T cells in alopecia areata. The table came from immunoSEQ multiplex PCR; TCRdb's copy has only in-frame clones and leaves some out. The table lists under 150,000 clones, around two thirds of them singletons. The sequencing input was CD8+ T cells sorted from blood. These receptors originate from a human donor in good health. Both conserved end residues are part of each CDR3. The D gene is left open where the match is weak. A clone size is listed for some rows: how often the clone was seen (once, few, many), or a class if it is expanded.

few,TRBV29-1,TRBJ2-4,TRBD2,TGCAGCGTTTGCGGGGGGCTCGCCAAAAACATTCAGTACTTC,CSVCGGLAKNIQYF
few,TRBV11-2,TRBJ2-1,NA,TGTGCCAGCAGCTCTGGTTTCGGGAGTGAGCAGTTCTTC,CASSSGFGSEQFF
NA,TRBV27,TRBJ1-1,NA,TGTGCCAGCAGTCTGGGGATGAACACTGAAGCTTTCTTT,CASSLGMNTEAFF
NA,TRBV7-9,TRBJ2-1,TRBD2,TGTGCCAGCAGCTTAGTTCGGCTAGCGGGAGGTGAGCAGTTCTTC,CASSLVRLAGGEQFF
few,TRBV19,TRBJ2-4,TRBD1,TGTGCCAGTAGTATTTTGGGACAGGGGGCCCTAATTCAGTACTTC,CASSILGQGALIQYF
few,TRBV7-9,TRBJ2-3,NA,TGTGCCAGCAGCTTAGCGGGGAGCACAGATACGCAGTATTTT,CASSLAGSTDTQYF
NA,TRBV2,TRBJ1-1,NA,TGTGCCAGCAGTGCGCCGGGACTGGGAACTGAAGCTTTCTTT,CASSAPGLGTEAFF
once,TRBV6-5,TRBJ2-5,NA,TGTGCCAGCAGTTACTGGAGCACCCTCCAAGAGACCCAGTACTTC,CASSYWSTLQETQYF
NA,TRBV7-6,TRBJ1-2,NA,TGTGCCAGCAGCTTAGAGTACAGATCACACCAACGAATCTATGGCTACACCTTC,CASSLEYRSHQRIYGYTF
NA,TRBV7-9,TRBJ2-2,TRBD2,TGTGCCAGCAGACACACTAGCGGGAGGGCCGAAGCCCACACCGGGGAGCTGTTTTTT,CASRHTSGRAEAHTGELFF
NA,TRBV27,TRBJ2-2,NA,TGTGCCAACAGTTTACCCACCGGGGAGCTGTTTTTT,CANSLPTGELFF
few,TRBV2,TRBJ2-3,TRBD2,TGTGCCAGCAGAGTCATAGCGGGAACAAGCACAGATACGCAGTATTTT,CASRVIAGTSTDTQYF
many,TRBV5-5,TRBJ2-1,TRBD2,TGTGCCAGCAGCTTGCGGTTACTCGGGAGGGCGGGGGATGTGCAGTTCTTC,CASSLRLLGRAGDVQFF
NA,TRBV30,TRBJ2-1,NA,TGTGCCTGGAGTGGGGGGGCCTCCGGAAATGGGCAGTTCTTC,CAWSGGASGNGQFF
NA,TRBV19,TRBJ2-1,NA,TGTGCCAGTAAGAGGCTAGCAAAGCCCTACAATGAGCAGTTCTTC,CASKRLAKPYNEQFF
NA,TRBV19,TRBJ2-1,NA,TGTGCCAGTGCTTCGGGTCGTAGGCAGTTCTTC,CASASGRRQFF
medium-sized,TRBV27,TRBJ2-3,NA,TGTGCCAGCAGTAGGGATAGGGGAACAGATACGCAGTATTTT,CASSRDRGTDTQYF
NA,TRBV29-1,TRBJ2-1,NA,TGCAGCGTTGGACGGGGAAGGAGGGCTGAAACCGACAATGAGCAGTTCTTC,CSVGRGRRAETDNEQFF
NA,TRBV11-2,TRBJ2-3,TRBD1,TGTGCCAGCAGAACTCCGGGACAGGGCACAGACACGCAGTATTTT,CASRTPGQGTDTQYF
NA,TRBV7-6,TRBJ1-1,NA,TGTGCCAGCAGCTCCGGGGGGCAGAACACTGAAGCTTTCTTT,CASSSGGQNTEAFF
few,TRBV14,TRBJ2-2,NA,TGTGCCAGCAGCCAAGACGCGAGGGAGCTGTTTTTT,CASSQDARELFF
NA,TRBV2,TRBJ2-3,NA,TGTGCCAGCAGTGGGGAGGGGGCGGATACGCAGTATTTT,CASSGEGADTQYF
NA,TRBV7-9,TRBJ1-5,NA,TGTGCCAGCAGCACCGACACCCCGCCCCAGCATTTT,CASSTDTPPQHF
NA,TRBV25-1,TRBJ2-6,NA,TGTGCCAGCAGTACCAGGAGCTCTGGGGCCAACGTCCTGACTTTC,CASSTRSSGANVLTF
few,TRBV29-1,TRBJ2-1,TRBD2,TGCAGCCTCGGACTAGCGGGAGGCCTCGACAATGAGCAGTTCTTC,CSLGLAGGLDNEQFF
NA,TRBV27,TRBJ2-7,NA,TGTGCCAGCAGTTTCAAGGCTCCCCTTGTATTCGAGCAGTACTTC,CASSFKAPLVFEQYF
once,TRBV7-6,TRBJ2-7,NA,TGTGCCAGCAGCCCGACAGGTTTGGAGCAGTACTTC,CASSPTGLEQYF
NA,TRBV4-2,TRBJ2-5,TRBD1,TGTGCCAGCAGCCAAGACAGGACAGGAGACCAAGAGACCCAGTACTTC,CASSQDRTGDQETQYF
many,TRBV6-5,TRBJ1-1,NA,TGTGCCAGCAGCCTTAGCCTGACAGGAGGTACTGAAGCTTTCTTT,CASSLSLTGGTEAFF
many,TRBV11-2,TRBJ2-2,NA,TGTGCCAGCAGCTTTGTTCCAGGTGGCACCGGGGAGCTGTTTTTT,CASSFVPGGTGELFF
NA,TRBV29-1,TRBJ2-1,NA,TGCAGCGTTGAAGGAGATCAGTTCTTC,CSVEGDQFF
NA,TRBV4-1,TRBJ2-7,TRBD2,TGCGCCAGCAGCAGTGAGGTAGCGGGAGACGAGCAGTACTTC,CASSSEVAGDEQYF
NA,TRBV15,TRBJ2-1,TRBD2,TGTGCCACCAGCAGTCCCTCAGCGGGAGGGAAGCACAATGAGCAGTTCTTC,CATSSPSAGGKHNEQFF
NA,TRBV6-1,TRBJ1-5,NA,TGTGCCAGCAGTGAACAGAGCAATCAGCCCCAGCATTTT,CASSEQSNQPQHF
NA,TRBV9,TRBJ2-7,TRBD2,TGTGCCAGCAGCCCGCCGGGAGGGGGGGAGCAGTACTTC,CASSPPGGGEQYF
NA,TRBV6-5,TRBJ2-2,NA,TGTGCCAGCAGGGGCGACACCGGGGAGCTGTTTTTT,CASRGDTGELFF
once,TRBV4-1,TRBJ1-5,NA,TGCGCCAGCAGCCGACGATTTTTGCAGGGGCTTACCAATCAGCCCCAGCATTTT,CASSRRFLQGLTNQPQHF
NA,TRBV23-1,TRBJ1-2,NA,TGCGCCAGCACGGCCGGGGGGTCCTATGGCTACACCTTC,CASTAGGSYGYTF
NA,TRBV27,TRBJ1-1,NA,TGTGCCAGCAGTTTTGCAGCGAACACTGAAGCTTTCTTT,CASSFAANTEAFF
NA,TRBV30,TRBJ1-1,TRBD1,TGTGCCTGGAGTTCCGTACAGGGGAGCCCCTTGGAAGCTTTCTTT,CAWSSVQGSPLEAFF
NA,TRBV29-1,TRBJ2-6,NA,TGCAGCGTTGAAGACTCGACAGCGTCCTCTGGGGCCAACGTCCTGACTTTC,CSVEDSTASSGANVLTF
NA,TRBV9,TRBJ2-2,TRBD2,TGTGCCAGCAGCGCACAGCGGGAGTGGGCCGGGGAGCTGTTTTTT,CASSAQREWAGELFF
few,TRBV4-1,TRBJ2-1,TRBD2,TGCGCCAGCAGCCAAGGCCCATGGGAGGGAGATGAGCAGTTCTTC,CASSQGPWEGDEQFF
NA,TRBV29-1,TRBJ2-7,TRBD2,TGCAGCGTTGGCAATCCAGCGGGAGCAGCCTACGAGCAGTACTTC,CSVGNPAGAAYEQYF
NA,TRBV7-8,TRBJ2-1,TRBD2,TGTGCCAGCAGCTACGGATTAGCGGGAGGCCCTGAGCAGTTCTTC,CASSYGLAGGPEQFF
NA,TRBV9,TRBJ1-2,NA,TGTGCCAGCAGCGTAGATTATCCAGGAGGCGACTACACCTTC,CASSVDYPGGDYTF
NA,TRBV27,TRBJ2-1,NA,TGTGCCAGCAGTTTATACAGCTACAATGAGCAGTTCTTC,CASSLYSYNEQFF